The clone carrying this T cell receptor beta chain was picked up a small number of times. The target antigen is unknown. The CDR3 sequence is 15 residues long. Germline V lookup: CDR1 MGHRA, CDR2 YSYEKL. With 1 base clipped from V and 4 bases from J, the junction kept 7 bases outside the gene matches. The record originates from a study of early T cells in non-severe SARS-CoV-2 infection. The overall study: From unsorted whole blood, bulk RNA was sequenced, and the chains remained unpaired. Study findings and constraints: CD4 and private specificities were missed by VDJdb matching, which favored anti-spike CD8 responses.

The protocol attached unique molecular identifiers to individual cDNA molecules. One entry per CDR3 protein, called by TCRdb with MiXCR from the 5' RACE reads. The sample carries about 52,000 distinct CDR3 sequences, about 11% recorded once. Material: whole blood. This chain uses TRBV4-1 with TRBJ2-7; 7 nucleotides agree with TRBD1. This TCR derives from an adult who was a healthcare worker with PCR-confirmed SARS-CoV-2 infection or an uninfected control (not recorded which). The CDR3, as DNA: TGCGCCAGCAGCCAAGTGGTCGAGGGACAGTACGAGCAGTACTTC. Translating gives CASSQVVEGQYEQYF.